This T cell receptor beta chain emerged from a study of identical twins. Points on this clonotype: The target antigen is unknown.

TCRdb re-called the 5' RACE reads with MiXCR, one entry per CDR3 protein. This repertoire shows hundreds of thousands of distinct CDR3 sequences, approximately 7.9% found once; its top ten account for over 5%. Findings of the study overall: Within beta out-of-frame sequences, the excess sharing observed between twins was weaker.

Germline CDR1 is SGHDT and CDR2 is YYEEEE. The CDR3 consists of 13 residues. Trimming shortened V by 2 bases and J by 2 bases, and 6 bases separated the two germline ends. This sample also appeared in a second study, on yellow fever vaccine responses in identical twins.

This sequence was found in a woman under 30 in good health. Material for sequencing was CD8+ T cells sorted from blood. J is TRBJ2-3 and V is TRBV5-6; D might be TRBD1 or TRBD2, each matching 5 bases. The CDR3 loop reads CASSFGTTDTQYF. In DNA, the CDR3 is TGTGCCAGCAGCTTCGGGACCACAGATACGCAGTATTTT.